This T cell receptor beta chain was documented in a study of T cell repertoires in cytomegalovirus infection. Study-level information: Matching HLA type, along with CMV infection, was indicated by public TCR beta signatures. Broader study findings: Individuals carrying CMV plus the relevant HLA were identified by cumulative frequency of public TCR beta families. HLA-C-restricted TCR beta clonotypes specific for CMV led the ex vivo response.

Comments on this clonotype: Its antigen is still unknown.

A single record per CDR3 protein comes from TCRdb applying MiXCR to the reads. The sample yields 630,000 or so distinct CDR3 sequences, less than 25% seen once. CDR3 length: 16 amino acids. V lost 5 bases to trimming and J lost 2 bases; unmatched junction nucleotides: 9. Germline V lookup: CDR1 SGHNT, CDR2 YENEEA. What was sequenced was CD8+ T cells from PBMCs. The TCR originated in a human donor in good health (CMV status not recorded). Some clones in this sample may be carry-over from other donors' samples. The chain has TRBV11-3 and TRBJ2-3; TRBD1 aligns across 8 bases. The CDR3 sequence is CASSTRQGPDTDTQYF. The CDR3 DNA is TGTGCCAGCAGCACCCGACAGGGGCCGGACACAGATACGCAGTATTTT.